This TCR beta chain originates from a study of cytomegalovirus exposure and HLA in healthy donors. The PCR had 60 Vbeta and 13 Jbeta primers. Measured with immunoSEQ multiplex PCR; TCRdb has only the in-frame clones, and not every one. The sample lists just over 150,000 clones, 75% to 80% occurring once. The study's findings and limits: TCR beta sequences reportedly predicted most subjects' HLA-A and HLA-B alleles accurately. A prior analysis recorded that most TCR beta V segments were productive about 87% or about 30% of the time.

As for this clone: Its antigen is undetermined.

Between the trimmed V and J ends, which lost 5 bases and 1 base, there was a span of 14 bases. CDR3 length equals 15 residues. In germline, CDR1 is SEHNR, CDR2 FQNEAQ (reference sequence). V usage is TRBV7-9 and J usage is TRBJ1-1; D unresolved. The clonotype originates from a woman in her thirties or forties in good health and CMV-seronegative. Sequencing input: PBMCs. The CDR3, as DNA: TGTGCCAGCAGCATGAACGGTCTTGGGAACACTGAAGCTTTCTTT. Its translation: CASSMNGLGNTEAFF.